This T cell receptor (beta chain) came from a study of PD-1 blockade in classical Hodgkin lymphoma. Some clones are missing from TCRdb's copy, which holds only in-frame ones; the method was immunoSEQ multiplex PCR. This table holds around 25,000 clones, around 89% found once. V was shortened by 2 bases and J by 1 base, with 6 bases between the two germline ends. Germline CDR1 MNHEY, CDR2 SVGAGI. The CDR3 is 13 amino acids. Regarding this clone: This CDR3 is also generated by other DNA sequences in the sample.

Time point of the sample: cycle 4 day 1 (C4D1), after more than five weeks of nivolumab. Relapse after autologous stem cell transplantation occurred in every patient, and brentuximab vedotin exposure varied. The clonotype comes from a human donor with classical Hodgkin lymphoma. Specimen: peripheral blood mononuclear cells (PBMCs), collected before the fourth cycle of nivolumab. The rearrangement uses TRBV6-5 and TRBJ2-7; D is perhaps TRBD2 (5 bases). The CDR3 DNA is TGTGCCAGCAGTTACCCGGGGTCCTACGAGCAGTACTTC. This gives the protein CASSYPGSYEQYF.